These T cell receptor beta chains were read from a single sample in a study of cytomegalovirus exposure and HLA in healthy donors. The protocol was immunoSEQ multiplex PCR, while the TCRdb copy is restricted to in-frame clones and leaves out a portion. The table lists about 200,000 clones, roughly 80% of them singletons, with about a sixth in the top ten. The sequenced material came from PBMCs. The source of these receptors is a man aged 40-49 years in good health and CMV-seronegative. Each CDR3 is given with its conserved first and last residue. The D gene is left open where the match is weak. Size tells how often a clone was seen (once, few, many) or the class of an expanded clone, and some rows leave it out.

CDR3nt: TGCAGCGTGGCCAGGGCTAGCGGGATACACAATGAGCAGTTCTTC
CDR3aa: CSVARASGIHNEQFF
j_gene: TRBJ2-1
v_gene: TRBV29-1
d_gene: TRBD2
abundance: -

CDR3nt: TGTGCCAGCAGTGAAGCCGGCGCCGGGACAGGGTACTTC
CDR3aa: CASSEAGAGTGYF
j_gene: TRBJ2-7
v_gene: TRBV6-1
d_gene: TRBD1
abundance: -

CDR3nt: TGTGCCTGGAGTAAACAGACCTCTGGGGCCAACGTCCTGACTTTC
CDR3aa: CAWSKQTSGANVLTF
j_gene: TRBJ2-6
v_gene: TRBV30
d_gene: -
abundance: -

CDR3nt: TGCAGCGTTGATGGGAGCGGGAGGGCAGGCTCCTACAATGAGCAGTTCTTC
CDR3aa: CSVDGSGRAGSYNEQFF
j_gene: TRBJ2-1
v_gene: TRBV29-1
d_gene: TRBD2
abundance: -

CDR3nt: TGTGCCAGCAGCTTAGGTCCAGGGATCGAGCAGTACTTC
CDR3aa: CASSLGPGIEQYF
j_gene: TRBJ2-7
v_gene: TRBV7-3
d_gene: -
abundance: -

CDR3nt: TGTGCCAGCTCACGGGGCTGGGTCGCAGATACGCAGTATTTT
CDR3aa: CASSRGWVADTQYF
j_gene: TRBJ2-3
v_gene: TRBV18
d_gene: -
abundance: -

CDR3nt: TGTGCCAGCAGCCCCAGCGAGGCTTATCAGCCCCAGCATTTT
CDR3aa: CASSPSEAYQPQHF
j_gene: TRBJ1-5
v_gene: TRBV7-8
d_gene: -
abundance: -

CDR3nt: TGCGCCAGCAGCCAGGCCGGGACAGGGTACACAGATACGCAGTATTTT
CDR3aa: CASSQAGTGYTDTQYF
j_gene: TRBJ2-3
v_gene: TRBV4-1
d_gene: TRBD1
abundance: -

CDR3nt: TGTGCCAGCAGTCCGCGGAGGGACTCTTACGAGCAGTACTTC
CDR3aa: CASSPRRDSYEQYF
j_gene: TRBJ2-7
v_gene: TRBV6-5
d_gene: -
abundance: -

CDR3nt: TGTGCCAGCAGTTTAAAGGGCAGGGCCAACGAGCAGTACTTC
CDR3aa: CASSLKGRANEQYF
j_gene: TRBJ2-7
v_gene: TRBV27
d_gene: -
abundance: -

CDR3nt: TGCGCCAGCAGCTTCTTAGCGGGAGCCTACAATGAGCAGTTCTTC
CDR3aa: CASSFLAGAYNEQFF
j_gene: TRBJ2-1
v_gene: TRBV5-1
d_gene: TRBD2
abundance: -

CDR3nt: TGCGCCAGCAGTGATGGGGCCGTACAAGAGACCCAGTACTTC
CDR3aa: CASSDGAVQETQYF
j_gene: TRBJ2-5
v_gene: TRBV10-1
d_gene: -
abundance: -

CDR3nt: TGTGCCAGTAGTATGGGGACATGGAATTCACCCCTCCACTTT
CDR3aa: CASSMGTWNSPLHF
j_gene: TRBJ1-6
v_gene: TRBV19
d_gene: -
abundance: -

CDR3nt: TGTGCCAGCAGCTCGGGACTAGCGGGAGTTTACAATGAGCAGTTCTTC
CDR3aa: CASSSGLAGVYNEQFF
j_gene: TRBJ2-1
v_gene: TRBV5-6
d_gene: TRBD2
abundance: -

CDR3nt: TGTGCCAGCAGTGAACAGGTAGCTAACTATGGCTACACCTTC
CDR3aa: CASSEQVANYGYTF
j_gene: TRBJ1-2
v_gene: TRBV6-1
d_gene: -
abundance: few

CDR3nt: TGTGCCAGCAGTTTATCGGGACAGAGCTCCTACAATGAGCAGTTCTTC
CDR3aa: CASSLSGQSSYNEQFF
j_gene: TRBJ2-1
v_gene: TRBV28
d_gene: TRBD1
abundance: -

CDR3nt: TGTGCCTGGAGTGGGCGCGGGTCGAACTTC
CDR3aa: CAWSGRGSNF
j_gene: TRBJ1-2
v_gene: TRBV30
d_gene: -
abundance: -

CDR3nt: TGTGCCAGCAGTTTGGGGGGGCGGGAGACCCAGTACTTC
CDR3aa: CASSLGGRETQYF
j_gene: TRBJ2-5
v_gene: TRBV28
d_gene: -
abundance: -

CDR3nt: TGTGCCAGCAGTCCCCAAAGGGAGTGGGGTGAAAAACTGTTTTTT
CDR3aa: CASSPQREWGEKLFF
j_gene: TRBJ1-4
v_gene: TRBV6-1
d_gene: -
abundance: few

CDR3nt: TGTGCCATCATGGAGGGCCTGGGGACAGATACGCAGTATTTT
CDR3aa: CAIMEGLGTDTQYF
j_gene: TRBJ2-3
v_gene: TRBV10-3
d_gene: -
abundance: few

CDR3nt: TGCGCCAGCAGCACCGGACTAGCGGTCTACAATGAGCAGTTCTTC
CDR3aa: CASSTGLAVYNEQFF
j_gene: TRBJ2-1
v_gene: TRBV5-1
d_gene: TRBD2
abundance: -

CDR3nt: TGTGCCAGGGGGGGTCCCAGTAGCACAGATACGCAGTATTTT
CDR3aa: CARGGPSSTDTQYF
j_gene: TRBJ2-3
v_gene: TRBV2
d_gene: -
abundance: -

CDR3nt: TGTGCCAGTAGTACCCTCCGGGAAAAACTGTTTTTT
CDR3aa: CASSTLREKLFF
j_gene: TRBJ1-4
v_gene: TRBV19
d_gene: -
abundance: -

CDR3nt: TGTGCCAGTTGCCTTGAGGGGGCAGGGAATCAGCCCCAGCATTTT
CDR3aa: CASCLEGAGNQPQHF
j_gene: TRBJ1-5
v_gene: TRBV19
d_gene: TRBD1
abundance: -

CDR3nt: TGTGCCAGCAGCCCGGGACAGGGGACTGGAAACACCATATATTTT
CDR3aa: CASSPGQGTGNTIYF
j_gene: TRBJ1-3
v_gene: TRBV11-3
d_gene: TRBD1
abundance: few

CDR3nt: TGCAGCGTTGAAGGGGGGTTTGCGGGAGGAGAGACCCAGTACTTC
CDR3aa: CSVEGGFAGGETQYF
j_gene: TRBJ2-5
v_gene: TRBV29-1
d_gene: TRBD2
abundance: few

CDR3nt: TGTGCCAGTAGTATAGTAAACACCAACTCTGGGGCCAACGTCCTGACTTTC
CDR3aa: CASSIVNTNSGANVLTF
j_gene: TRBJ2-6
v_gene: TRBV19
d_gene: -
abundance: few

CDR3nt: TGTGCCAGCAGTACCCGGGACACCCGGAGCTTC
CDR3aa: CASSTRDTRSF
j_gene: TRBJ2-7
v_gene: TRBV6-1
d_gene: -
abundance: -